This T cell receptor (beta chain) was sequenced for a study of shared clonotypes between healthy human individuals. Regarding the study as a whole: Clonotypes not shared had lower generation probabilities than those common to all four donors. Researchers sampled blood only, noting tissue repertoires likely differ.

Germline CDR1 and CDR2: KGHSH and LQKENI. The CDR3 is 14 residues long. V was clipped by 1 base and J by 4 bases, with 10 bases between them. A word on this clone: Its antigen is currently unknown.

Every subset's genomic DNA went evenly onto several immunoSEQ plates. The table came from immunoSEQ multiplex PCR; TCRdb's copy has only in-frame clones and leaves some out. The data show roughly 2.2 million clones, with over 85% seen just once and about 0.39% held by the top ten. This chain links TRBV18 with TRBJ1-2; D not certain. The TCR originated in a man aged 18 to 30 in good health. Some clones in this sample may be carry-over from other donors' samples. The specimen was naive CD4+ T cells from PBMCs. Noted subset: CD45RA+ positively selected. The CDR3 DNA is TGTGCCAGCTCACCACTCACAGATCCCTATGGCTACACCTTC. Translation: CASSPLTDPYGYTF.